The 2 T cell receptor beta chains given below trace back to one sample, sequenced in a study of Ad26.COV2.S vaccination and SARS-CoV-2 variants. Specified treatment: about 20 received Ad26.COV2.S at low or high dose, single or two shots; several received placebo; per-sample allocation not given. The investigators took samples on day 63 after the first vaccine or placebo injection. TCRdb's table, derived via immunoSEQ multiplex PCR, lists solely in-frame clones and lacks some. The sample records about 350,000 clones, about 86% being singletons. Sequencing was performed on peripheral blood, taken in a trial of Ad26.COV2.S vaccine versus placebo. The origin of the receptors is a person aged 18-60 years who received the Ad26.COV2.S COVID-19 vaccine or a placebo.

This clone was seen just once. J is TRBJ2-1 and V is TRBV11-2; 14 bases match TRBD2. The CDR3 runs to 16 residues. Losses at the gene ends were 4 bases for V and 8 bases for J; bases not matched to a gene: 7. CDR1 is SGHAT, CDR2 FQNNGV, per germline. The CDR3 is CASSSAGTSGSYEQFF. Written as DNA, the CDR3 is TGTGCCAGCAGCTCTGCCGGGACTAGCGGGAGCTATGAGCAGTTCTTC.

The chain joins TRBV7-2 to TRBJ1-2; tentatively, D is TRBD1 (5 bases). Trimming pared 5 bases from V and 8 bases from J, leaving 18 bases between. CDR3 size: 14 residues. Looked up from germline, CDR1 is SGHTA and CDR2 is FQGNSA. The CDR3 DNA reads TGTGCCAGCAGCCCCGGGACGGGCCCCAGGGGCTACACCTTC. Translated: CASSPGTGPRGYTF. Combining the CDR3 with reference TRBV7-2 and TRBJ1-2 gives the whole variable domain GAGVSQSPSNKVTEKGKDVELRCDPISGHTALYWYRQSLGQGLEFLIYFQGNSAPDKSGLPSDRFSAERTGGSVSTLTIQRTQQEDSAVYLCASSPGTGPRGYTFGSGTRLTVV.